This entry describes one T cell receptor (beta chain). This clone showed up just once. There is no known antigen for this receptor. No base quality information exists; no much larger clone differs at one position. The library was made by the immunoSEQ multiplex PCR assay. About 9.9 x 10^4 TCR templates per sample were assayed by the deep sequencing platform. Genomic DNA extracted from sorted T cells was used for TCRbeta CDR3 sequencing. The paper's processing steps were these. Clonal analysis of TCRbeta CDR3 data was done in the R programming language. Alloreactive CD4+ and CD8+ clones were defined by comparing unstimulated samples with post-reaction CFSE-low samples. Regulatory or non-regulatory origin of alloreactive CD4+ clones was assigned by matching sequences to the sorted unstimulated Treg and non-Treg repertoires. In TCRdb, the immuneACCESS table is reduced to in-frame sequences with V and J assigned. These tables do not hold every clone; where another copy was compared, an unresolved V gene accounts for under half, and the others remain unexplained. D and trimming were read from the DNA, whereas the V and J calls and clone size are those reported in that table. The sample contains under 95,000 clones, nearly 95% of them found a single time. The ten largest make up around 0.3% of the sample.

Sorted unstimulated T cells and proliferating T cells recovered from mixed lymphocyte reactions were subjected to TCRbeta CDR3 sequencing. Fresh whole blood from approximately ten HLA-typed healthy donors was used to isolate PBMCs. To map where alloreactive clones came from, CD4+ non-regulatory T cells in the unstimulated state were FACS-sorted. This sample was taken from a study of siplizumab effects on memory and regulatory T cells (dated by TCRdb to between 2019 and 2020). With regard to the full study: The study looked at the effect of siplizumab, an anti-CD2 antibody, on alloreactive T-cell subsets in allogeneic mixed lymphocyte reactions made from human PBMCs. Summary of the overall study and its limitations: The suppressive function of proliferating Tregs from siplizumab cultures was not functionally confirmed. The cumulative frequency of alloreactive sequences traceable to unstimulated CD4+ memory T cells was significantly reduced by siplizumab. Compared with memory T cells, unstimulated naive T cells appeared more diverse, and naive cells seemed to make a substantial contribution to the alloresponse. In reactions with siplizumab, an average of approximately 70% of mappable alloreactive CD4+ clones were Treg-derived, compared with roughly 27% in control reactions. For roughly 80-97% of proliferating CD4+ or CD8+ clones, no naive or memory phenotype could be assigned. Sequences below about 10^-5 frequency were poorly captured, so only a minor fraction of alloreactive clones could be mapped to unstimulated subsets.

Sequenced material: non-Treg CD4+ T cells sorted from blood. This sample's cell subset or site label indicates: FACS-sorted unstimulated CD4+ non-regulatory T cells. The sequence derives from a human donor in good health.

The DNA reads as follows: TGTGCCAGCAGGGCAGGGGGACGAGAAAAACTGTTTTTT. This gives the protein CASRAGGREKLFF. The chain is encoded by TRBV6-5 joined to TRBJ1-4; 7 of the junction bases match TRBD1. Based on the germline V gene, the CDR1 and CDR2 sequences are MNHEY and SVGAGI. The CDR3 contains 13 residues, cysteine and phenylalanine counted. The kept DNA is CDR3 alone, 39 bases in frame from the first base. Ends trimmed: V by 6 bases, J by 8 bases; bases unmatched to a gene: 6.